This entry describes one T cell receptor (beta chain). Its antigen is currently unknown. This sample was included in a study of shared clonotypes between healthy human individuals. Clones were read by immunoSEQ multiplex PCR, and TCRdb kept only the in-frame ones, dropping some. The profile shows around 1,000,000 clones, around three quarters of them singletons. Per the germline V gene, CDR1 is SGHTA and CDR2 is FQGNSA. The CDR3 length is 15 residues. The V segment lost 5 bases and the J segment 8 bases; nucleotides outside the gene matches: 14. Researchers partitioned CD4+ cells into CD45RA+ naive and CD45RA-negative memory subsets. The study, taken as a whole, reports: Sampling covered nothing but blood. Tissue TCR repertoires likely differ from those found in blood.

The chain employs TRBV7-2 and TRBJ1-1; 7 positions match TRBD1. The source is a man younger than 35 in good health. Some clones in this sample may be carry-over from other donors' samples. The sequenced sample was memory CD4+ T cells from PBMCs. Subset given: CD45RA-negative fraction. The CDR3 sequence is CASSPRDSHRLEAFF. CDR3 DNA sequence: TGTGCCAGCAGCCCCCGGGACAGCCACCGTCTCGAAGCTTTCTTT. The full variable domain, with the rest looked up from reference TRBV7-2 and TRBJ1-1, is GAGVSQSPSNKVTEKGKDVELRCDPISGHTALYWYRQSLGQGLEFLIYFQGNSAPDKSGLPSDRFSAERTGGSVSTLTIQRTQQEDSAVYLCASSPRDSHRLEAFFGQGTRLTVV.